This entry lists 32 T cell receptor beta chains sequenced from one sample in a study of cytomegalovirus exposure and HLA in healthy donors. In the PCR, 60 Vbeta and 13 Jbeta primers were used. Data came from immunoSEQ multiplex PCR; TCRdb stores just in-frame clones and leaves some out. The sample has some 160,000 clones; around 84% are singletons. Specimen: PBMCs. The receptors derive from a woman in her forties in good health and CMV-seronegative.

This clone was observed a single time. The J gene is TRBJ2-2, the V gene TRBV27; D remains ambiguous. Germline-derived CDR1 and CDR2 are MNHEY and SMNVEV (reference sequence). Trimming took 4 bases from V and 8 from J, leaving 8 bases between them. There are 12 residues in the CDR3. The CDR3 nucleotides are TGTGCCAGCAGTTCCACAAAGGGGGAGCTGTTTTTT. This sequence encodes CASSSTKGELFF.

This clone was observed a handful of times. This chain uses TRBV28 with TRBJ1-4; TRBD1 matches 9 bases. With 6 bases clipped from V and 0 bases from J, the junction kept 8 bases outside the gene matches. The CDR3 is 17 amino acids. Germline V CDR1 and CDR2: MDHEN, SYDVKM. The chain's CDR3 is CASRGQGPITTNEKLFF. The CDR3 bases are TGTGCCAGCAGGGGACAGGGCCCGATCACAACTAATGAAAAACTGTTTTTT.

This clone was detected once. The V call is TRBV2, the J call TRBJ2-3; D is uncertain. V lost 3 bases to trimming and J lost 3 bases, with 10 bases between them. The germline V gene encodes CDR1 SNHLY and CDR2 FYNNEI. The CDR3 length is 14 residues. CDR3 nucleotide sequence: TGTGCCAGCAGTGAGCAAGCGTTTACAGATACGCAGTATTTT. Translating it yields CASSEQAFTDTQYF. The whole variable domain, filled in from reference TRBV2 and TRBJ2-3, reads EPEVTQTPSHQVTQMGQEVILRCVPISNHLYFYWYRQILGQKVEFLVSFYNNEISEKSEIFDDQFSVERPDGSNFTLKIRSTKLEDSAMYFCASSEQAFTDTQYFGPGTRLTVL.

The genes are TRBV5-6 and TRBJ2-7, with 7 bases lining up with TRBD1. The V segment lost 1 base and the J segment 6 bases; nucleotides outside the gene matches: 7. The length of the CDR3 is 14 residues. Looked up from germline, CDR1 is SGHDT and CDR2 is YYEEEE. As DNA, the CDR3 is TGTGCCAGCAGCTTGACACAGGGGTATGGCGAGCAGTACTTC. Translation gives CASSLTQGYGEQYF.

This chain connects TRBV7-8 to TRBJ2-2, with D unresolved. The V end lost 1 base, the J end lost 1 base, and 10 bases lay between the germline ends. This CDR3 has 16 amino acids. Per the germline V gene, CDR1 is SGHVS and CDR2 is FQNEAQ. The CDR3: CASSLGLTENTGELFF. The DNA of the CDR3 is TGTGCCAGCAGCTTAGGACTGACTGAGAACACCGGGGAGCTGTTTTTT.

Note on this clone: At one of its ends the junction is not consistent with the germline gene, which may arise from a read error. The chain uses TRBV7-7 and TRBJ2-5, with 13 nucleotides matching TRBD2. Looked up from germline, CDR1 is SSHAT and CDR2 is FNYEAQ (reference sequence). The CDR3 is 16 residues long. The CDR3 protein is CASSWTSGGNQGTQYF. In DNA form, the CDR3 reads TGTGCCAGCAGCTGGACTAGCGGGGGTAATCAAGGGACCCAGTACTTC.

The V gene is TRBV28, the J gene TRBJ1-5; TRBD1 is a possible D gene (6 bases). This CDR3 comprises 14 residues. Germline V gene lookup returns CDR1 MDHEN and CDR2 SYDVKM. V lost 6 bases, J lost 1 base, and 10 bases lay in between. The CDR3 DNA is TGTGCCAGCAGACCTACAGGGAGCAATCAGCCCCAGCATTTT. Translation: CASRPTGSNQPQHF.

V gene TRBV7-6 combines with J gene TRBJ2-3, with 13 bases that match TRBD2. CDR1 and CDR2 (germline): SGHVS, FNYEAQ. Losses at the gene ends were 5 bases for V and 6 bases for J; bases not matched to a gene: 11. The CDR3 covers 17 residues. CDR3 protein: CASSQGLAGRHVDTQYF. Here the CDR3 DNA reads TGTGCCAGCAGCCAGGGACTAGCGGGGCGGCATGTTGATACGCAGTATTTT.

A note on this clone: In the same sample, other DNA sequences code for this CDR3. The chain has TRBV29-1 and TRBJ1-2; D is undetermined. CDR3 length: 15 amino acids. With 0 bases removed from V and 3 bases from J, the gap between germline ends came to 14 bases. Germline CDR1 SQVTM, CDR2 ANQGSEA. In DNA, the CDR3 is TGCAGCGTTGAAGATTATGGTATGGGAGACTATGGCTACACCTTC. Its translation: CSVEDYGMGDYGYTF. The complete variable domain, with remaining parts taken from reference TRBV29-1 and TRBJ1-2, reads SAVISQKPSRDICQRGTSLTIQCQVDSQVTMMFWYRQQPGQSLTLIATANQGSEATYESGFVIDKFPISRPNLTFSTLTVSNMSPEDSSIYLCSVEDYGMGDYGYTFGSGTRLTVV.

The V and J genes are TRBV27 and TRBJ2-7, with D possibly matching TRBD2 (5 bases). The CDR3 loop spans 14 amino acids. Germline V lookup: CDR1 MNHEY, CDR2 SMNVEV (reference sequence). V was clipped by 5 bases and J by 3 bases, with 14 bases between them. CDR3 in amino acids: CASSPPGGLYEQYF. In nucleotides, the CDR3 is TGTGCCAGCAGTCCCCCCGGAGGTCTCTACGAGCAGTACTTC.

The genes are TRBV2 and TRBJ2-3; D is perhaps TRBD2 (5 bases). Germline CDR1 is SNHLY and CDR2 is FYNNEI. The CDR3 totals 15 residues. V lost 6 bases, J lost 5 bases, and 18 bases lay in between. CDR3 region: CASRAQALRGDTQYF. CDR3 sequence (DNA): TGTGCCAGCAGAGCCCAGGCCCTCCGGGGAGATACGCAGTATTTT.

This chain connects TRBV7-7 to TRBJ2-7; D is perhaps TRBD2 (5 bases). Trimming left V 5 bases short and J 3 bases short, with 17 bases between. The germline gives CDR1 SSHAT, CDR2 FNYEAQ (reference sequence). The CDR3 length is 15 residues. The CDR3 sequence: CASSPSRTPSYEQYF. CDR3 coding DNA: TGTGCCAGCAGCCCAAGCAGGACTCCCAGCTACGAGCAGTACTTC. Looking up the rest from reference TRBV7-7 and TRBJ2-7 gives the full variable domain: GAGVSQSPRYKVTKRGQDVTLRCDPISSHATLYWYQQALGQGPEFLTYFNYEAQPDKSGLPSDRFSAERPEGSISTLTIQRTEQRDSAMYRCASSPSRTPSYEQYFGPGTRLTVT.

This clone appeared once. The chain carries TRBV10-2 and TRBJ2-5, with TRBD1 matching over 7 bases. The V segment lost 6 bases and the J segment 5 bases; nucleotides outside the gene matches: 9. The CDR3 loop spans 14 amino acids. The germline gives CDR1 WSHSY, CDR2 SAAADI. The CDR3 loop is CASSPGGLRETQYF. In DNA, the CDR3 is TGCGCCAGCAGCCCAGGGGGTCTGCGGGAGACCCAGTACTTC.

To note about this clone: One end of the junction varies from germline; a read error may be responsible. The chain recombines TRBV5-1 with TRBJ2-1; tentative D call: TRBD2 (6 bases). CDR3 size: 12 residues. Germline V lookup: CDR1 SGHRS, CDR2 YFSETQ. The CDR3 DNA is TGCGCCAGCAGCTACGACGGGACTCCCCAGCTCTTC. This codes for CASSYDGTPQLF.

This chain connects TRBV4-1 to TRBJ1-5; 8 bases line up with TRBD1. V shed 0 bases and J 14 bases; nucleotides not matched to a gene: 6. Germline values: CDR1 MGHRA, CDR2 YSYEKL. This CDR3 has 13 residues. The CDR3 sequence: CASSQDGRQGKHF. CDR3 bases: TGCGCCAGCAGCCAAGATGGAAGACAGGGGAAGCATTTT.

The rearrangement links TRBV6-1 to TRBJ2-7, with 7 bases matching TRBD2. CDR3 length: 15 residues. The V segment lost 4 bases and the J segment 0 bases; nucleotides outside the gene matches: 6. Germline V gene sequence: CDR1 MNHNS, CDR2 SASEGT. CDR3 nucleotide sequence: TGTGCCAGCAGTGTACTAGCGCGGAGCTCCTACGAGCAGTACTTC. Protein sequence: CASSVLARSSYEQYF.

J is TRBJ1-2 and V is TRBV5-1; 7 positions agree with TRBD1. The trim removed 0 bases at V and 6 bases at J, leaving 5 bases unmatched. This CDR3 contains 14 residues. Germline lookup yields CDR1 SGHRS and CDR2 YFSETQ. This CDR3 reads CASSLGDSPHGYTF. CDR3 sequence (DNA): TGCGCCAGCAGCTTGGGGGACAGTCCGCATGGCTACACCTTC.

The chain has TRBV2 and TRBJ1-1, with D possibly being TRBD1 (5 bases). The germline V and J ends were trimmed by 1 base and 4 bases, with 13 bases remaining between them. From germline, CDR1 is SNHLY and CDR2 FYNNEI. The CDR3 extends over 15 amino acids. CDR3 in amino acids: CASSEEQAARTEAFF. The CDR3 DNA sequence: TGTGCCAGCAGTGAAGAACAGGCGGCTCGCACTGAAGCTTTCTTT.

The V and J genes are TRBV5-1 and TRBJ2-4; D gene unclear. Trimming removed 1 base from V and 4 bases from J, with 9 bases in between. Germline CDR1 and CDR2: SGHRS and YFSETQ. This CDR3 contains 14 residues. The DNA of the CDR3 is TGCGCCAGCAGCTTGACGGTGAAAAAAAACATTCAGTACTTC. Translating gives CASSLTVKKNIQYF. Full variable domain (outside the CDR3, taken from reference TRBV5-1 and TRBJ2-4): KAGVTQTPRYLIKTRGQQVTLSCSPISGHRSVSWYQQTPGQGLQFLFEYFSETQRNKGNFPGRFSGRQFSNSRSEMNVSTLELGDSALYLCASSLTVKKNIQYFGAGTRLSVL.

This clone was seen once. The chain recombines TRBV6-1 with TRBJ1-2; D gene uncertain. The V end was cut by 5 bases, the J end by 4 bases, with 17 bases between. This CDR3 has 15 amino acids. From germline, CDR1 is MNHNS and CDR2 SASEGT. The CDR3 here is CASSSYLGRAYGYTF. DNA of the CDR3: TGTGCCAGCAGTTCTTATTTGGGCCGAGCCTATGGCTACACCTTC.

This chain joins TRBV18 and TRBJ2-7; 10 bases match TRBD1. The CDR3 is made up of 14 amino acids. V gave up 6 bases and J gave up 4 bases; unmatched junction bases: 6. CDR1 KGHSH and CDR2 LQKENI come from the germline V gene. Written as DNA, the CDR3 is TGTGCCAGCTCTCCCGGGACAGGGGCGTACGAGCAGTACTTC. It specifies CASSPGTGAYEQYF. Full variable domain (missing parts from reference TRBV18 and TRBJ2-7): NAGVMQNPRHLVRRRGQEARLRCSPMKGHSHVYWYRQLPEEGLKFMVYLQKENIIDESGMPKERFSAEFPKEGPSILRIQQVVRGDSAAYFCASSPGTGAYEQYFGPGTRLTVT.

V is TRBV5-4 and J is TRBJ2-1; 8 bases agree with TRBD2. V lost 4 bases to trimming and J lost 8 bases; unmatched junction nucleotides: 11. Germline-derived CDR1 and CDR2 are SGHNT and YYREEE (reference sequence). CDR3 length: 15 amino acids. CDR3 in amino acids: CASSRSGGAGDEQFF. The CDR3 DNA follows: TGTGCCAGCAGCCGAAGCGGGGGCGCCGGGGATGAGCAGTTCTTC. Based on the CDR3 plus reference TRBV5-4 and TRBJ2-1, the full variable domain is ETGVTQSPTHLIKTRGQQVTLRCSSQSGHNTVSWYQQALGQGPQFIFQYYREEENGRGNFPPRFSGLQFPNYSSELNVNALELDDSALYLCASSRSGGAGDEQFFGPGTRLTVL.

Comments on this clone: The junction departs from the called germline gene at one end, perhaps through a read error. As DNA, the CDR3 is TGTGCCAGCAGTTTGACAGGGTTGAACTCTGGCTACACCTTC. Translation gives CASSLTGLNSGYTF. The chain has TRBV6-1 and TRBJ1-2; the match to TRBD1 covers 7 bases. The CDR3 consists of 14 residues. Germline V gene data show CDR1 as MNHNS and CDR2 as SASEGT.

This clone was seen only a few times. V is TRBV19 and J is TRBJ2-2, with D possibly TRBD1 on 5 matching bases. Trimming cost V 5 bases and J 7 bases, with 11 bases left between them. Germline V CDR1 and CDR2: LNHDA, SQIVND (reference sequence). The CDR3 runs 13 residues. Here the CDR3 DNA reads TGTGCCAGTAGTGCCCAGGGTAGCGGGGAGCTGTTTTTT. Protein: CASSAQGSGELFF.

This chain links TRBV13 with TRBJ1-1; D perhaps matches TRBD1 (6 bases). From germline, CDR1 is PRHDT and CDR2 FYEKMQ (reference sequence). Trimming removed 7 bases from V and 2 bases from J, with 26 bases in between. CDR3 length equals 18 residues. CDR3 coding DNA: TGTGCCAGCACCAGATCGGGATCCGGGGGGGGCCAAAACACTGAAGCTTTCTTT. This sequence encodes CASTRSGSGGGQNTEAFF. Drawing the rest from reference TRBV13 and TRBJ1-1, the complete variable domain is AAGVIQSPRHLIKEKRETATLKCYPIPRHDTVYWYQQGPGQDPQFLISFYEKMQSDKGSIPDRFSAQQFSDYHSELNMSSLELGDSALYFCASTRSGSGGGQNTEAFFGQGTRLTVV.

This clone has a handful of counts. CDR3 loop: CASSVGRGPSYNQPQHF. The CDR3 bases are TGTGCCAGCAGCGTAGGGAGGGGGCCGAGCTACAATCAGCCCCAGCATTTT. The chain combines TRBV9 with TRBJ1-5; 7 nucleotides agree with TRBD1. Germline CDR1 is SGDLS and CDR2 is YYNGEE. Trimming took 0 bases from V and 3 from J; bases not matched to a gene: 9. CDR3 size: 17 residues.

This clone was recorded a few times. The gene calls are TRBV7-6 and TRBJ1-3, with D perhaps TRBD1 (5 bases). Trimming removed 5 bases at V and 0 bases at J, with 8 bases between. Germline V CDR1 and CDR2: SGHVS, FNYEAQ. The CDR3 runs to 14 residues. The CDR3 DNA sequence: TGTGCCAGCAGCCCGACAGACTCTGGAAACACCATATATTTT. This encodes CASSPTDSGNTIYF.

The rearrangement links TRBV12-5 to TRBJ1-2; no definite D call. Germline V gene sequence: CDR1 LGHNT, CDR2 FRNRAP. With 6 bases removed from V and 0 bases from J, the gap between germline ends came to 14 bases. CDR3 length: 15 amino acids. The CDR3, as DNA: TGTGCTAGTGGCCCTCCATCTTTAGCTAACTATGGCTACACCTTC. It yields the protein CASGPPSLANYGYTF.

This clone turned up a few times. The chain recombines TRBV19 with TRBJ1-2; 12 positions agree with TRBD1. After removal of 10 bases from V and 7 bases from J, the junction contained 7 bases not matched to a gene. The CDR3 extends over 13 amino acids. Germline CDR1 reads LNHDA; CDR2 reads SQIVND (reference sequence). This CDR3 is CATGGQGAFGYTF. The CDR3 DNA reads as TGTGCCACGGGGGGACAGGGGGCCTTTGGCTACACCTTC.

This clone was counted a few times. The rearrangement links TRBV5-6 to TRBJ1-1; D is undetermined. Per the germline V gene, CDR1 is SGHDT and CDR2 is YYEEEE. This CDR3 has 13 residues. Trimming pared 1 base from V and 10 bases from J, leaving 14 bases between. DNA of the CDR3: TGTGCCAGCAGCTTGTTCGGGGAGTTGGCAGCTTTCTTT. This codes for CASSLFGELAAFF.

This chain connects TRBV10-2 to TRBJ1-2, with D perhaps TRBD1 (5 bases). The CDR3 totals 14 residues. The V and J ends lost 3 bases and 0 bases respectively, with 8 bases between them. CDR1 and CDR2 from the germline V gene are WSHSY and SAAADI. The CDR3, as DNA: TGCGCCAGCAGTGACCCCAGGGCTAACTATGGCTACACCTTC. Translated: CASSDPRANYGYTF.

The chain combines TRBV19 with TRBJ1-5, with D possibly being TRBD1 (6 bases). The CDR3 is 15 amino acids. Trimming removed 5 bases at V and 6 bases at J, with 17 bases between. Germline CDR1 and CDR2: LNHDA and SQIVND (reference sequence). The CDR3 spells CASSLQGSGGQPQHF. CDR3 coding DNA: TGTGCCAGTAGTCTACAGGGATCCGGAGGTCAGCCCCAGCATTTT. Complete variable domain (other parts from reference TRBV19 and TRBJ1-5): DGGITQSPKYLFRKEGQNVTLSCEQNLNHDAMYWYRQDPGQGLRLIYYSQIVNDFQKGDIAEGYSVSREKKESFPLTVTSAQKNPTAFYLCASSLQGSGGQPQHFGDGTRLSIL.